The source of this TCR beta chain is a study of monozygotic twins with inflammatory bowel disease. The CDR3 has 16 amino acids. From germline, CDR1 is SGHAT and CDR2 FQNNGV. TCRdb reprocessed the 5' RACE reads and reports one entry per CDR3 protein, with no DNA. The sample totals about 210,000 distinct CDR3 sequences; its top ten clones hold 7.7%. The receptor was derived from a human donor with ulcerative colitis or Crohn's disease, or a healthy co-twin of an affected twin (not recorded which). The specimen sequenced was blood. The chain is built from TRBV11-2 and TRBJ2-2; as DNA is missing, the TRBD1 call by TCRdb cannot be tested. The CDR3 sequence: CASSELDRAGTGELFF.